Below, 5 T cell receptor beta chains from the same sample are listed, as sequenced in a study of T-cell reconstitution after alpha-beta-depleted transplantation in children. Unique molecular identifiers were incorporated when the TCRbeta library was constructed. In TCRdb, the PCR reads were re-called with MiXCR into one record per CDR3 protein. The top ten clones hold under 30% of a sample with approximately 430,000 distinct CDR3 sequences, roughly 17% of them seen once. The sample here was PBMCs, mostly from graft donor cells, taken 360 days after TCRalphabeta/CD19-depleted stem cell transplant. These receptors all come from a boy under two years old who had a stem cell transplant for Wiskott-Aldrich syndrome, so the T cells may come from the graft donor.

Many counts were recorded for this clonotype. Here the CDR3 reads CATSDPNYSYEQYF. Here the CDR3 DNA reads TGTGCCACCAGTGATCCCAACTATTCCTACGAGCAGTACTTC. The rearrangement links TRBV24-1 to TRBJ2-7, with no clear D. The CDR3 contains 14 residues. CDR1 is KGHDR, CDR2 SFDVKD, per germline. V lost 3 bases and J 1 base, leaving 9 bases between the germline ends.

This clonotype was detected a few times. V is TRBV4-2 and J is TRBJ2-3, with 9 positions matching TRBD2. Germline trimming cut 1 base from V and 1 base from J; bases unmatched to any gene: 3. The CDR3 has 16 amino acids. Germline V gives CDR1 LGHNA, CDR2 YNFKEQ. CDR3 loop: CASSQGTSGRTDTQYF. CDR3 nucleotide sequence: TGTGCCAGCAGCCAAGGAACTAGCGGGCGCACAGATACGCAGTATTTT.

The rearrangement uses TRBV5-1 and TRBJ2-1; tentatively, D is TRBD1 or TRBD2 (5 bases each). The CDR3 runs to 15 residues. Germline lookup yields CDR1 SGHRS and CDR2 YFSETQ. V lost 3 bases and J lost 3, with 13 bases in between. The CDR3 bases are TGCGCCAGCAGCTCCGGGACCCTTTTCTACAATGAGCAGTTCTTC. The encoded protein is CASSSGTLFYNEQFF.

The table lists this clonotype with a few counts. This chain connects TRBV20-1 to TRBJ2-3; 9 bases map to TRBD1. J was trimmed by 7 bases and V by 4 bases; bases with no gene match: 9. Per germline, CDR1 DFQATT and CDR2 SNEGSKA (reference sequence). The CDR3 runs 14 residues. This CDR3 reads CSATRTGVVHTQYF. The CDR3 DNA sequence: TGCAGTGCTACCCGGACAGGGGTTGTGCATACGCAGTATTTT.

The rearrangement uses TRBV4-1 and TRBJ2-7; D is perhaps TRBD1 or TRBD2 (5 bases each). Germline values: CDR1 MGHRA, CDR2 YSYEKL. The CDR3 runs 13 residues. Trimming cost V 4 bases and J 3 bases, with 10 bases left between them. The CDR3 spells CASSPVGGYEQYF. In nucleotides, the CDR3 is TGCGCCAGCAGCCCTGTTGGGGGCTACGAGCAGTACTTC.